The entry below gives a single TCR beta chain sequence along with its context. This entry belongs to a study of control samples from healthy donors and cancer patients. Profiling relied on immunoSEQ multiplex PCR, and the TCRdb table lists in-frame clones only, not all of them. The sample lists about 170,000 clones; roughly 91% were seen once. The TCR sequence derives from a woman aged 25 to 39 in good health. The sample was blood.

The CDR3 protein is CASSLRTDNEQFF. DNA for the CDR3: TGTGCCAGCAGCTTACGGACAGACAATGAGCAGTTCTTC. The chain is built from TRBV11-2 and TRBJ2-1; weak D call: TRBD1 (6 bases). CDR1 is SGHAT and CDR2 is FQNNGV in the germline V gene. V lost 2 bases and J lost 5, with 7 bases in between. The length of the CDR3 is 13 residues.